This T cell receptor (beta chain) emerged from a study of blood T cell repertoires in COVID-19. In the authors' workflow: Nucleated cell number was recorded as an estimate derived from reference gene primer amplification. Assay: immunoSEQ multiplex PCR; the TCRdb copy retains only in-frame clones and omits some. V, J and clone size were drawn from that table, and D and trimming were deduced from the DNA. Here the sample spans around 270,000 clones, 70% to 90% being singletons. CDR3 length: 16 residues. V lost 0 bases to trimming and J lost 0 bases, with 9 bases between them. Germline V gene lookup returns CDR1 LGHNA and CDR2 YSLEER.

Sequencing used peripheral blood. The J gene is TRBJ1-3, the V gene TRBV4-3; unclear D gene. The receptor was isolated from a human donor with COVID-19, enrolled during active disease. The donor label of this sample is uncertain. The CDR3 sequence is CASSQDRSSSGNTIYF. The CDR3 nucleotides are TGCGCCAGCAGCCAAGATCGTAGCAGCTCTGGAAACACCATATATTTT.